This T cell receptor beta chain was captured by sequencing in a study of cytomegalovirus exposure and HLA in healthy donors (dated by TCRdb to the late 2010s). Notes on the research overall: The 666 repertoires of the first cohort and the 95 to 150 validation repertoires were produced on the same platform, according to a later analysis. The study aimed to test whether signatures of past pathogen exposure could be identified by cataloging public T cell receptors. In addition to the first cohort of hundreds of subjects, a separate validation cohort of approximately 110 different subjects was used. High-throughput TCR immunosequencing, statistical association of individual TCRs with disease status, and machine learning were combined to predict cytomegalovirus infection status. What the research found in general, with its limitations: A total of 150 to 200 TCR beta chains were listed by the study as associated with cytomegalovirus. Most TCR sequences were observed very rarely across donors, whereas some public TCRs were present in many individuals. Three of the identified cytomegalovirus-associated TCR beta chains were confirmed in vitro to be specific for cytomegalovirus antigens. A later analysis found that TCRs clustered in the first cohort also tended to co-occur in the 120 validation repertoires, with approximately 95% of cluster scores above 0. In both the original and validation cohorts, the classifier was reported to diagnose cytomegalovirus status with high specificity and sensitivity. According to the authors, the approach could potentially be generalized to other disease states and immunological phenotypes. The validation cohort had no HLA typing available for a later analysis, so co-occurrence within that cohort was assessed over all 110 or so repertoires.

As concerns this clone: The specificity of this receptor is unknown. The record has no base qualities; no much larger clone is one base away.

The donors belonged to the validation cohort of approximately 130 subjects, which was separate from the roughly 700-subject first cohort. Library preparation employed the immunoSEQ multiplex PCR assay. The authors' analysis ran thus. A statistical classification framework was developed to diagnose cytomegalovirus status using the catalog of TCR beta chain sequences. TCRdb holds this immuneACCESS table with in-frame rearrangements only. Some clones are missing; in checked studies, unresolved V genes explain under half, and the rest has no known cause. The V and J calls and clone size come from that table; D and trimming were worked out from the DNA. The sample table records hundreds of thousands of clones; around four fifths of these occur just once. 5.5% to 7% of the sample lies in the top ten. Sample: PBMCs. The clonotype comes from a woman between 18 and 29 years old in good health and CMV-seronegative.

The bases are TGTGCCAGCAGCTGGGGGGGCTCGAACACTGAAGCTTTCTTT. This gives the protein CASSWGGSNTEAFF. The rearranged segments are TRBV7-9 and TRBJ1-1; possibly the D gene is TRBD1, per 6 matching bases. The germline V gene encodes CDR1 SEHNR and CDR2 FQNEAQ (reference sequence). V is clipped by 4 bases and J by 1 base, and the sequence between their germline boundaries is 10 bases long. From cysteine to phenylalanine, the CDR3 is 14 amino acids long. Of the read, only the CDR3 DNA is kept; its 42 bases are in frame from base 1.